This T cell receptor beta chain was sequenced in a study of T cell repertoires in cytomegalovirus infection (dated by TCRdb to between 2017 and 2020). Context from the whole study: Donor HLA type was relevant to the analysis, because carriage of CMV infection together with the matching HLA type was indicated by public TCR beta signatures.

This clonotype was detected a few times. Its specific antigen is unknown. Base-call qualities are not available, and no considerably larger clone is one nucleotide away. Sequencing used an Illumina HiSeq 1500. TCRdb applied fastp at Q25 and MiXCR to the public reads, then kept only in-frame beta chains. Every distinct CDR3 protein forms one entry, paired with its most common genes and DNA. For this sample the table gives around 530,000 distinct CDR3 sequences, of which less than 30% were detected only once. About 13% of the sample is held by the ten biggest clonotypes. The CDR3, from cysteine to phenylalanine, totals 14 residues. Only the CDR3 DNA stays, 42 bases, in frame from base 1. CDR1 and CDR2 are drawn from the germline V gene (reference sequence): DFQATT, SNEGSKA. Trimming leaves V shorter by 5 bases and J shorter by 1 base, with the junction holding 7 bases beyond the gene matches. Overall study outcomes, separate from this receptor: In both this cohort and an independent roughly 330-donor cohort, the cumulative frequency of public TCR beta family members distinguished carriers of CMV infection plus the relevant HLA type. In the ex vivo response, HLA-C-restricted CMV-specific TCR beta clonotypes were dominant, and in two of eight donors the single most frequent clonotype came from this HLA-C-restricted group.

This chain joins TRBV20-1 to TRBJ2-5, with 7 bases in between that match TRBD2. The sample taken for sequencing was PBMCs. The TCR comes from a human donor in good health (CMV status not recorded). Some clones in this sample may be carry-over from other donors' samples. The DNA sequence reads TGCAGTGCTCAACGAGCGGGGCTCCAAGAGACCCAGTACTTC. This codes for CSAQRAGLQETQYF.